This T cell receptor beta chain was found in a study of blood T cell repertoires in COVID-19. Study in general: Spain, Italy and the United States supplied samples that represented acute and convalescent COVID-19.

Germline lookup yields CDR1 KGHDR and CDR2 SFDVKD. This CDR3 spans 15 amino acids. Unmatched junction bases numbered 8, after V lost 7 bases and J lost 4 bases. Individuals drawn from some 25 US areas were about 18 to 89 years old. Allocation to cohorts depended on clinical history reported by the participants. TCRdb's table, derived via immunoSEQ multiplex PCR, lists solely in-frame clones and lacks some. The table records 500,000 or so clones, around 90% of them present only once. V gene TRBV24-1 combines with J gene TRBJ2-2, with 7 positions matching TRBD1. The receptor's source is a woman aged 18-29 years who had recovered from COVID-19. Input material: PBMCs or T cells enriched from blood (not recorded which). In nucleotides, the CDR3 is TGTGCCACCAGCTCGACAGGGTGGTTCACCGGGGAGCTGTTTTTT. Protein product: CATSSTGWFTGELFF.